These T cell receptor beta chains were read from a single sample in a study of shared clonotypes between healthy human individuals. TCRdb's table, derived via immunoSEQ multiplex PCR, lists solely in-frame clones and lacks some. The table has roughly 2.4 million clones, 95% seen once; the top ten hold roughly 0.13%. The sample was naive CD4+ T cells sorted from blood. These receptor sequences come from a man younger than 35 in good health. The CDR3 runs from the conserved cysteine through the conserved F or W. The D gene is left open where the match is weak. Clone size is given for some rows only: seen once, a few or many times, or a class if the clone is expanded.

J	V	D	size	CDR3	DNA
TRBJ2-4	TRBV20-1	-	-	CSASGKNIQYF	TGCAGTGCTAGCGGGAAAAACATTCAGTACTTC
TRBJ2-3	TRBV28	TRBD2	-	CASSLLGTSGRAKTDTQYF	TGTGCCAGCAGTTTATTAGGGACTAGCGGGAGGGCCAAAACAGATACGCAGTATTTT
TRBJ2-2	TRBV10-3	-	few	CAISGFPGELFF	TGTGCCATCAGTGGGTTTCCCGGGGAGCTGTTTTTT
TRBJ1-4	TRBV5-4	-	-	CASSRDPNEKLFF	TGTGCCAGCAGCCGGGATCCTAATGAGAAACTGTTTTTT
TRBJ2-7	TRBV5-1	TRBD1	-	CASSSTGVAYEQYF	TGCGCCAGCAGCTCCACAGGGGTAGCCTACGAGCAGTACTTC
TRBJ2-7	TRBV23-1	-	-	CASSPPEGNGRGYEQYF	TGCGCCAGCAGTCCACCGGAGGGAAACGGGAGAGGCTACGAGCAGTACTTC
TRBJ2-3	TRBV28	TRBD2	-	CASSETSGGGADTQYF	TGTGCCAGCAGTGAGACTAGCGGGGGAGGGGCAGATACGCAGTATTTT
TRBJ2-7	TRBV5-1	-	-	CASSYRDKDEQYF	TGCGCCAGCAGCTACCGGGACAAGGACGAGCAGTACTTC
TRBJ2-7	TRBV7-8	-	-	CASSLAPGYEQYF	TGTGCCAGCAGCCTAGCCCCAGGCTACGAGCAGTACTTC
TRBJ2-1	TRBV5-4	TRBD2	once	CASSFTGLDPYNEQFF	TGTGCCAGCAGCTTTACCGGACTAGACCCCTACAATGAGCAGTTCTTC
TRBJ2-1	TRBV18	-	-	CASSHLPLSDLIYNEQFF	TGTGCCAGCTCACATCTCCCCCTTAGCGACCTCATATACAATGAGCAGTTCTTC
TRBJ1-2	TRBV19	TRBD1	-	CASSAQGANYGYTF	TGTGCCAGTAGTGCGCAGGGGGCCAACTATGGCTACACCTTC
TRBJ2-2	TRBV10-2	-	-	CASRTSSKLGELFF	TGCGCCAGCCGGACCAGCTCCAAGCTCGGGGAGCTGTTTTTT
TRBJ1-1	TRBV10-1	TRBD1	-	CASRPGTGNTEAFF	TGCGCCAGCAGGCCCGGGACAGGGAACACTGAAGCTTTCTTT
TRBJ2-5	TRBV9	-	-	CASSVEGQGKETQYF	TGTGCCAGCAGCGTAGAAGGCCAGGGGAAAGAGACCCAGTACTTC
TRBJ1-1	TRBV7-9	TRBD1	-	CASSHRDRNTEAFF	TGTGCCAGCAGCCACCGGGACAGGAACACTGAAGCTTTCTTT
TRBJ2-3	TRBV30	TRBD2	-	CAWMAGATDTQYF	TGTGCCTGGATGGCGGGAGCCACAGATACGCAGTATTTT
TRBJ1-5	TRBV28	-	-	CASSLLGGQPQHF	TGTGCCAGCAGCCTATTGGGGGGCCAGCCCCAGCATTTT
TRBJ2-5	TRBV10-3	-	-	CAISEKGPETQYF	TGTGCCATCAGTGAAAAGGGGCCAGAGACCCAGTACTTC
TRBJ2-3	TRBV29-1	TRBD2	-	CSVEGLAATQYF	TGCAGCGTTGAAGGACTAGCGGCTACGCAGTATTTT
TRBJ1-1	TRBV5-1	TRBD1	-	CASSSDGQGNTEAFF	TGCGCCAGCAGCTCCGACGGACAGGGAAACACTGAAGCTTTCTTT
TRBJ1-2	TRBV5-1	-	-	CASSRTAGNYGYTF	TGCGCCAGCAGCCGAACGGCAGGGAACTATGGCTACACCTTC
TRBJ2-5	TRBV6-1	-	-	CASSEAGTFHVTQYF	TGTGCCAGCAGTGAAGCCGGGACTTTTCATGTGACCCAGTACTTC
TRBJ2-3	TRBV25-1	-	-	CASSDHVRSTDTQYF	TGTGCCAGCAGTGATCATGTCCGAAGCACAGATACGCAGTATTTT
TRBJ2-7	TRBV25-1	-	-	CASSEPRPPYEQYF	TGTGCCAGCAGTGAACCCAGGCCCCCCTACGAGCAGTACTTC
TRBJ2-2	TRBV18	-	-	CASSPSAVAAGELFF	TGTGCCAGCTCCCCTAGTGCTGTGGCCGCCGGGGAGCTGTTTTTT
TRBJ2-1	TRBV6-1	-	-	CASRGVIEQFF	TGTGCCAGCAGGGGGGTGATTGAGCAGTTCTTC
TRBJ1-5	TRBV6-5	-	-	CASSPSGNQPQHF	TGTGCCAGCAGCCCCTCGGGCAATCAGCCCCAGCATTTT
TRBJ1-3	TRBV7-9	-	-	CASSSNHLASGNTIYF	TGTGCCAGCAGCTCAAACCACCTCGCGTCTGGAAACACCATATATTTT
TRBJ2-7	TRBV5-1	TRBD1	-	CASSLARTGLNEQYF	TGCGCCAGCAGCTTGGCACGGACAGGGCTAAACGAGCAGTACTTC
TRBJ2-1	TRBV29-1	TRBD2	-	CSVPTGLATNEQFF	TGCAGCGTCCCGACGGGACTAGCGACAAATGAGCAGTTCTTC
TRBJ1-2	TRBV6-5	-	-	CASSYSFADNYGYTF	TGTGCCAGCAGTTACTCGTTCGCGGACAACTATGGCTACACCTTC
TRBJ2-3	TRBV11-2	-	-	CASSLEDIRTDTQYF	TGTGCCAGCAGCTTGGAAGACATACGCACAGATACGCAGTATTTT
TRBJ2-2	TRBV19	-	-	CASIPRVATGELFF	TGTGCCAGTATCCCCCGGGTGGCCACCGGGGAGCTGTTTTTT
TRBJ1-1	TRBV5-6	-	-	CASSLDPQGNTEAFF	TGTGCCAGCAGCTTGGATCCCCAGGGGAACACTGAAGCTTTCTTT
TRBJ1-2	TRBV2	-	-	CASSDWAGSYGYTF	TGTGCCAGCAGTGATTGGGCAGGCTCCTATGGCTACACCTTC
TRBJ2-3	TRBV4-1	-	-	CASSPQTSDLGDTQYF	TGCGCCAGCAGCCCCCAAACGAGCGACCTAGGAGATACGCAGTATTTT
TRBJ2-3	TRBV6-1	TRBD2	-	CASSDRRLADSTDTQYF	TGTGCCAGCAGTGACCGTCGACTAGCCGATAGCACAGATACGCAGTATTTT
TRBJ2-3	TRBV6-1	-	-	CASSDSPGLDTQYF	TGTGCCAGCAGTGATAGTCCGGGACTCGATACGCAGTATTTT